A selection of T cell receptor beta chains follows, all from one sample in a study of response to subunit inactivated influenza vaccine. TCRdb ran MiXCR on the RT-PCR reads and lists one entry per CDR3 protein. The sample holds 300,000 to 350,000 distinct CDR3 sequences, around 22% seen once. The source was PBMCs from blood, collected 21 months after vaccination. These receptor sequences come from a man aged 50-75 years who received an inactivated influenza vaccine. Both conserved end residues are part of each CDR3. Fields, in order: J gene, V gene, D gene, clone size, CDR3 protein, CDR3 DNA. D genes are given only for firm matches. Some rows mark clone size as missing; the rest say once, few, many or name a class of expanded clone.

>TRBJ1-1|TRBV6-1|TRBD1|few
CASSRGTGGFGYTEAFF
TGTGCCAGCAGCCGCGGGACAGGGGGCTTCGGTTATACTGAAGCTTTCTTT
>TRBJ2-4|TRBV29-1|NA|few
CSVVHARPHGSKNIQYF
TGCAGCGTTGTTCATGCGAGGCCTCATGGGTCCAAAAACATTCAGTACTTC
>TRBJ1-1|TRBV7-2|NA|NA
CASSPRAGFEAFF
TGTGCCAGCAGCCCCCGGGCAGGATTTGAAGCTTTCTTT
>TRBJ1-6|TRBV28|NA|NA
CASSLGVVGYNSPLHF
TGTGCCAGCAGTTTAGGGGTCGTAGGCTATAATTCACCCCTCCACTTT
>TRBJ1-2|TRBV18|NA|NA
CASSPQLGGYTF
TGTGCCAGCTCGCCTCAATTGGGGGGCTACACCTTC
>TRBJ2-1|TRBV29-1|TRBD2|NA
CSVDGGRIYNEQFF
TGCAGCGTTGACGGCGGGAGGATCTACAATGAGCAGTTCTTC
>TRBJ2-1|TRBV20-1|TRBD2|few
CSARSPSGGYNEQFF
TGCAGTGCTAGATCCCCCAGCGGGGGCTACAATGAGCAGTTCTTC
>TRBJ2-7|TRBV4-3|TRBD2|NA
CASSQDVGSGTYEQYF
TGCGCCAGCAGCCAAGATGTGGGTAGCGGGACCTACGAGCAGTACTTC
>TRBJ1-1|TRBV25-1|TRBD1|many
CASSDRGTEAFF
TGTGCCAGCAGCGACAGGGGCACTGAAGCTTTCTTT
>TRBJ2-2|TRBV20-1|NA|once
CSARGPAGELFF
TGCAGTGCTAGGGGACCGGCCGGGGAGCTGTTTTTT
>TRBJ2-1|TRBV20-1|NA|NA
CSARVGNNEQFF
TGCAGTGCTAGAGTGGGGAACAATGAGCAGTTCTTC
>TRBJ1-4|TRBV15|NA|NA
CATSRGQDRSEKLFF
TGTGCCACCAGCAGAGGCCAAGACCGGAGTGAAAAACTGTTTTTT
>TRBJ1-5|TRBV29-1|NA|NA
CSVRVNSNQPQHF
TGCAGCGTTCGGGTCAATAGCAATCAGCCCCAGCATTTT
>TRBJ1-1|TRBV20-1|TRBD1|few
CSARRGQGAEAFF
TGCAGTGCTAGGAGGGGACAGGGGGCTGAAGCTTTCTTT
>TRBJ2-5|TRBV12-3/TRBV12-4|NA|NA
CASSWMGRETQYF
TGTGCCAGCAGTTGGATGGGGCGGGAGACCCAGTACTTC